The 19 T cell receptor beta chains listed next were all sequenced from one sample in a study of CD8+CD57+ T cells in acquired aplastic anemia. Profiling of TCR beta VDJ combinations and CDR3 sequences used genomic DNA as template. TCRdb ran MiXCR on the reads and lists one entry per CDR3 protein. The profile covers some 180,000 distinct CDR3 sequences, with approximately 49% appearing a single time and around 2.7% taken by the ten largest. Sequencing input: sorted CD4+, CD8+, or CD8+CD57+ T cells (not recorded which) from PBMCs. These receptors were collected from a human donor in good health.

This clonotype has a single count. CDR3 nucleotide sequence: TGTGCCAGTAGTATGGCAGGGGCTGGAAACACCATATATTTT. It is translated as CASSMAGAGNTIYF. The chain links TRBV19 to TRBJ1-3; D may be TRBD1 (6 bases). This CDR3 has 14 amino acids. V lost 3 bases and J lost 2, with 8 bases in between. Germline CDR1 and CDR2: LNHDA and SQIVND (reference sequence).

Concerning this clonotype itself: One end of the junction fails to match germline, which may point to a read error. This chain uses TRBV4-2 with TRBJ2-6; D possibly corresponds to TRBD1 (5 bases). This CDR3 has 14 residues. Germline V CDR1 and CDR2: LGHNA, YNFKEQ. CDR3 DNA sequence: TGTGCCAGCAGCCACCCATCTGGGGCCAACGTCCTGGCTTTC. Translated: CASSHPSGANVLAF.

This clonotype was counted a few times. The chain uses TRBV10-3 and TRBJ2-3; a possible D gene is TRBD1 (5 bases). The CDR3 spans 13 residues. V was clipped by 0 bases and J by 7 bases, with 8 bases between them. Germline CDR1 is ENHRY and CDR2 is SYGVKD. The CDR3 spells CAISESTEHTQYF. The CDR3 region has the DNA TGTGCCATCAGTGAGTCGACAGAACATACGCAGTATTTT.

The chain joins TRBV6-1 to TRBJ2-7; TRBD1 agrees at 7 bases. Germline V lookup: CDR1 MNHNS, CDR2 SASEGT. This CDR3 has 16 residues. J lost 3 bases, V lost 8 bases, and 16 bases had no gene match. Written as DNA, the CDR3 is TGTGCCAGCTGGACAGGACCCCCCGAGATTTTCTACGAGCAGTACTTC. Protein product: CASWTGPPEIFYEQYF.

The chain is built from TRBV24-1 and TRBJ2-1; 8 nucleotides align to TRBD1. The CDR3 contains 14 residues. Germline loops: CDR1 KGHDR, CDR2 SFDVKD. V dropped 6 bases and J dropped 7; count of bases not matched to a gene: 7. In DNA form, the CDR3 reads TGTGCCACCAGTTCTGGACAGGGCCAAAATGAGCAGTTCTTC. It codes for CATSSGQGQNEQFF.

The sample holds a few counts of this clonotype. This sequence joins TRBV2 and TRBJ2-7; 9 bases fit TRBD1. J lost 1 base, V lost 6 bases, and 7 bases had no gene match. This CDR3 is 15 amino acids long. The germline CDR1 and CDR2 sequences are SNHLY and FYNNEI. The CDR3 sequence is CASSPVGTGSYEQYF. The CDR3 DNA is TGTGCCAGCAGCCCCGTGGGGACAGGGTCCTACGAGCAGTACTTC.

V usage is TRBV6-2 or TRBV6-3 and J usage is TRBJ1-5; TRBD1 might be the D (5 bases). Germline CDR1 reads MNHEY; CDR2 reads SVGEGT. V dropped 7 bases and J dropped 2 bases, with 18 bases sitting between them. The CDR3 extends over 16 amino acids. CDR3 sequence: CASTNNRGFGNQPQHF. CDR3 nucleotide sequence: TGTGCCAGCACTAACAACCGGGGGTTTGGCAATCAGCCCCAGCATTTT.

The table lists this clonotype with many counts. The CDR3 bases are TGTGCCAGCAGCTTACCGGGTCAGCCCCAGCATTTT. Protein: CASSLPGQPQHF. V usage is TRBV7-2 and J usage is TRBJ1-5, with D uncertain. V was trimmed by 2 bases and J by 6 bases, leaving 5 bases between them. Germline values: CDR1 SGHTA, CDR2 FQGNSA. This CDR3 has 12 amino acids.

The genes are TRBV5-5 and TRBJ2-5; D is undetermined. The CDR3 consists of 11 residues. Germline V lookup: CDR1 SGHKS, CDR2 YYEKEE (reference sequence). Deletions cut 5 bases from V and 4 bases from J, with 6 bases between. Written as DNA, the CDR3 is TGTGCCAGCAGGGCTCGAGAGACCCAGTACTTC. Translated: CASRARETQYF.

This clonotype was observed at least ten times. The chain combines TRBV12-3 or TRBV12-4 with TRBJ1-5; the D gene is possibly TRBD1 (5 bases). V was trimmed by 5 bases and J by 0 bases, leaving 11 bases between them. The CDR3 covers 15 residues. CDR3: CASSAQAHSNQPQHF. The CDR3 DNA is TGTGCCAGCAGTGCACAGGCCCATAGCAATCAGCCCCAGCATTTT.

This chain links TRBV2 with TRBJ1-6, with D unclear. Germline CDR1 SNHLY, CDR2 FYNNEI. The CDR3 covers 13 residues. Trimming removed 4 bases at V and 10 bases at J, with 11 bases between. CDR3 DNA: TGTGCCAGCAGTGCCATGAGGGCCTCACCCCTCCACTTT. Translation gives CASSAMRASPLHF.

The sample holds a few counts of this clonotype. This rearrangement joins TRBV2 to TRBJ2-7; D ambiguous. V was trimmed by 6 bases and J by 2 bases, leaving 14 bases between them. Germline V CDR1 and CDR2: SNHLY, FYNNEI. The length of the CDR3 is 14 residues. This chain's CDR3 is CASSQRRTPYEQYF. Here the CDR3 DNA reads TGTGCCAGCAGCCAAAGACGTACGCCCTACGAGCAGTACTTC.

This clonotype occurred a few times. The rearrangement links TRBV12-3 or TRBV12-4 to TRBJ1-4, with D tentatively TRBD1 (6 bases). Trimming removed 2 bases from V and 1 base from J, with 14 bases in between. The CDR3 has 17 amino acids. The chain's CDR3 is CASSLSSQGLTNEKLFF. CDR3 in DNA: TGTGCCAGCAGTTTAAGTTCCCAGGGGCTAACTAATGAAAAACTGTTTTTT.

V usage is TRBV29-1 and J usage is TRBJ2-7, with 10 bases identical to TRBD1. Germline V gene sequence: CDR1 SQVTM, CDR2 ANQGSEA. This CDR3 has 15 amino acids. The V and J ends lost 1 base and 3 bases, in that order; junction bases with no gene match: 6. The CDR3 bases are TGCAGCGTTGAAGGTGGGACAGGGGCCCTCTACGAGCAGTACTTC. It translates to CSVEGGTGALYEQYF.

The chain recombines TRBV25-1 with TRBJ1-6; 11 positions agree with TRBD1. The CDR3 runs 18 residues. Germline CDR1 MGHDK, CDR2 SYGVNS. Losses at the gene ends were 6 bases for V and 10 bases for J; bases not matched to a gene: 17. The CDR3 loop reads CASSRRVGQGARGSPLHF. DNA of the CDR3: TGTGCCAGCAGCCGCCGGGTCGGACAGGGGGCGCGAGGGTCACCCCTCCACTTT.

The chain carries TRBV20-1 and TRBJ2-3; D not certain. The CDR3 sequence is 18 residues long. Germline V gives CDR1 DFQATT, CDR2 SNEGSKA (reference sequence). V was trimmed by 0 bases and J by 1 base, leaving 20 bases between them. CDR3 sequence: CSARDPSPDHLGTDTQYF. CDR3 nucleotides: TGCAGTGCTAGAGACCCTTCGCCCGACCATCTAGGCACAGATACGCAGTATTTT.

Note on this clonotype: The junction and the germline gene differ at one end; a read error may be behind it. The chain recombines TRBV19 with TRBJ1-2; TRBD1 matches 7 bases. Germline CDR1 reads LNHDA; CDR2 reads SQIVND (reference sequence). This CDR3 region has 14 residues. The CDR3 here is CASSVEGANYGYTF. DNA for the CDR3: TGTGCCAGTAGTGTAGAGGGGGCGAACTATGGCTACACCTTC.

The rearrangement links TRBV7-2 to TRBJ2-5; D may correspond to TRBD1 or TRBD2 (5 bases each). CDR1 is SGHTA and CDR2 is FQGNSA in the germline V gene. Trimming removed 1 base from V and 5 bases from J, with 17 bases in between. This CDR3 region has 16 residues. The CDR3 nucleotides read TGTGCCAGCAGCTTAGGTTCCCCCTCCGGGGCGGAGACCCAGTACTTC. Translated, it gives CASSLGSPSGAETQYF. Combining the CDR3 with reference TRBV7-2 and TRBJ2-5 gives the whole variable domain GAGVSQSPSNKVTEKGKDVELRCDPISGHTALYWYRQSLGQGLEFLIYFQGNSAPDKSGLPSDRFSAERTGGSVSTLTIQRTQQEDSAVYLCASSLGSPSGAETQYFGPGTRLLVL.

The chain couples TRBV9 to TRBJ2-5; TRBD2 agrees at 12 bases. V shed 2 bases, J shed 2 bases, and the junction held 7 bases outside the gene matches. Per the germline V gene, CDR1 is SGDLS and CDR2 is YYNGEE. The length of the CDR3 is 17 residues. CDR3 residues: CASSVGLAGGRQETQYF. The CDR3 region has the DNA TGTGCCAGCAGCGTCGGTCTAGCGGGGGGGCGGCAAGAGACCCAGTACTTC.